The 2 T cell receptor beta chains below all came from one sample that was sequenced in a study of CD8 T cells in ankylosing spondylitis. One entry per CDR3 protein, called by TCRdb with MiXCR from the 5' RACE reads. The top ten clones hold under 25% of a sample with 220,000 or so distinct CDR3 sequences, roughly 10% of them seen once. Specimen: blood, either unsorted or a sorted T cell fraction (not recorded which). These receptors all stem from a male donor with ankylosing spondylitis or in good health (not recorded which).

The gene calls are TRBV5-1 and TRBJ2-5; perhaps TRBD2 as D (6 bases). This CDR3 comprises 14 residues. The germline V and J ends were trimmed by 0 bases and 6 bases, with 12 bases remaining between them. Per germline, CDR1 SGHRS and CDR2 YFSETQ. CDR3 region: CASSLGQEGKTQYF. The DNA of the CDR3 is TGCGCCAGCAGCTTGGGGCAGGAGGGCAAGACCCAGTACTTC.

This chain's CDR3 is CASSGRVPNTEAFF. In DNA, the CDR3 is TGTGCCAGCAGTGGCAGGGTACCGAACACTGAAGCTTTCTTT. This chain uses TRBV2 with TRBJ1-1, with D perhaps matching TRBD1 (5 bases). V shed 4 bases and J shed 1 base, with 10 bases lying between them. The germline gives CDR1 SNHLY, CDR2 FYNNEI. This CDR3 has 14 residues. Full variable domain (outside the CDR3, taken from reference TRBV2 and TRBJ1-1): EPEVTQTPSHQVTQMGQEVILRCVPISNHLYFYWYRQILGQKVEFLVSFYNNEISEKSEIFDDQFSVERPDGSNFTLKIRSTKLEDSAMYFCASSGRVPNTEAFFGQGTRLTVV.